This T cell receptor beta chain came from a study of cytomegalovirus exposure and HLA in healthy donors. The sample holds one count of this clone. Its cognate antigen is unknown. Study findings and constraints: A later analysis found that most CMV-associated TCR beta chains appeared HLA-restricted. TCR beta sequences numbering more than 15,000 were associated with HLA alleles at 0.05 false discovery rate in a later analysis.

PCR used 60 Vbeta primers and 13 Jbeta primers. Sequencing was performed with immunoSEQ multiplex PCR; in TCRdb, only in-frame clones are kept and a portion is missing. The sample has 170,000 or so clones; around four fifths are singletons. Sequenced sample: PBMCs. This TCR was recovered from a woman aged 50 to 60 in good health and CMV-seropositive.

The CDR3 sequence is CASSPRPGEGSPLHF. Written as DNA, the CDR3 is TGTGCCAGCAGCCCCCGGCCAGGGGAGGGTTCACCCCTCCACTTT. The V and J genes are TRBV5-8 and TRBJ1-6, with TRBD1 as a possible D gene (6 bases). The V gene lost 4 bases and the J gene lost 9 bases, with 17 bases spanning the gap. The CDR3 contains 15 residues. In germline, CDR1 is SGHTS, CDR2 YDEGEE.